Listed here are 20 T cell receptor beta chains from one sample, sequenced in a study of T cells after yellow fever vaccination. TCRdb recomputed calls from the 5' RACE reads with MiXCR, one row per CDR3 protein. This table has 620,000 or so distinct CDR3 sequences, about 12% appearing once. Sequencing used PBMCs, obtained on the day of the yellow fever booster vaccination. These receptors originate from a man aged 30 to 39 who received the YFV17D yellow fever vaccine.

This clonotype was detected a few times. This sequence joins TRBV9 and TRBJ2-2; D is unclear. Germline loops: CDR1 SGDLS, CDR2 YYNGEE. Trimming pared 2 bases from V and 5 bases from J, leaving 4 bases between. The CDR3 sequence is 12 residues long. The CDR3 region has the DNA TGTGCCAGCAGCGTTAAGACCGGGGAGCTGTTTTTT. This encodes CASSVKTGELFF.

This clonotype was seen only a few times. The chain carries TRBV12-3 or TRBV12-4 and TRBJ2-5; 14 bases map to TRBD2. The CDR3 consists of 18 residues. Trimming at V came to 3 bases and at J to 7 bases, leaving 13 bases not matched to a gene. CDR3 in DNA: TGTGCCAGCAGTTTCAGGCAGGGACTAGCGGGAGAGTCGGGGACCCAGTACTTC. It specifies CASSFRQGLAGESGTQYF.

This clonotype has just a few counts. Here the CDR3 reads CASSLELAGVAGELFF. The DNA of the CDR3 is TGTGCCAGCAGTTTAGAACTAGCGGGAGTAGCGGGGGAGCTGTTTTTT. J is TRBJ2-2 and V is TRBV27, with 11 bases lining up with TRBD2. The germline gives CDR1 MNHEY, CDR2 SMNVEV (reference sequence). Trimming removed 2 bases from V and 8 bases from J; junction bases left unmatched: 7. The CDR3 loop spans 16 amino acids.

This chain joins TRBV30 and TRBJ1-1; D not certain. Trimming removed 4 bases at V and 2 bases at J, with 11 bases between. This CDR3 spans 13 amino acids. The V gene's germline CDR1 is GTSNPN and CDR2 SVGIG (reference sequence). CDR3 amino acids: CAWMKARNTEAFF. The CDR3 nucleotides are TGTGCCTGGATGAAGGCCAGAAACACTGAAGCTTTCTTT.

The genes are TRBV11-2 and TRBJ2-7; no reliable D call. The CDR3 is made up of 11 amino acids. The germline CDR1 and CDR2 sequences are SGHAT and FQNNGV. Trimming shortened V by 3 bases and J by 6 bases, and 6 bases separated the two germline ends. The CDR3 nucleotides are TGTGCCAGCAGCTTCGTTTCCGAGCAGTACTTC. Its translation is CASSFVSEQYF. Based on the CDR3 plus reference TRBV11-2 and TRBJ2-7, the full variable domain is EAGVAQSPRYKIIEKRQSVAFWCNPISGHATLYWYQQILGQGPKLLIQFQNNGVVDDSQLPKDRFSAERLKGVDSTLKIQPAKLEDSAVYLCASSFVSEQYFGPGTRLTVT.

This clonotype was detected a few times. The rearrangement joins TRBV20-1 to TRBJ2-7; TRBD1 agrees at 7 bases. This CDR3 comprises 16 residues. From germline, CDR1 is DFQATT and CDR2 SNEGSKA (reference sequence). J gave up 0 bases and V 4 bases, and 12 bases lay outside the gene matches. CDR3 in amino acids: CSATPTTGAGSYEQYF. CDR3 nucleotides: TGCAGTGCTACACCAACCACAGGGGCCGGCTCCTACGAGCAGTACTTC.

This clonotype was counted a few times. The rearrangement joins TRBV7-9 to TRBJ1-2; the D gene is possibly TRBD1 (5 bases). Trimming took off 0 bases at V and 8 bases at J, with 19 bases between the two ends. Germline CDR1 SEHNR, CDR2 FQNEAQ (reference sequence). This CDR3 contains 16 residues. CDR3: CASSLARGPAGLGYTF. DNA for the CDR3: TGTGCCAGCAGCTTAGCTAGAGGCCCGGCAGGGCTCGGCTACACCTTC.

The chain combines TRBV6-5 with TRBJ2-5, with TRBD2 identical over 7 bases. CDR3 length: 15 amino acids. CDR1 is MNHEY, CDR2 SVGAGI, per germline. Trimming at V came to 0 bases and at J to 7 bases, leaving 8 bases not matched to a gene. Written as DNA, the CDR3 is TGTGCCAGCAGTTACTCGATAGCCCGCGGGGGGACCCAGTACTTC. It encodes CASSYSIARGGTQYF.

The chain links TRBV12-3 or TRBV12-4 to TRBJ2-7; no firm D call. The CDR3 runs 14 residues. V gave up 3 bases and J gave up 1 base, with 10 bases separating them. CDR3 region: CASSFRHGSYEQYF. The CDR3 bases are TGTGCCAGCAGTTTCCGGCACGGATCCTACGAGCAGTACTTC.

This clonotype has a handful of counts. The chain links TRBV5-1 to TRBJ2-5; D gene ambiguous. The V end was cut by 1 base, the J end by 3 bases, with 7 bases between. CDR3 size: 13 residues. Germline assignment: CDR1 SGHRS and CDR2 YFSETQ. The CDR3: CASSLPNEETQYF. As DNA, the CDR3 is TGCGCCAGCAGCTTGCCGAATGAAGAGACCCAGTACTTC.

The J gene is TRBJ2-7, the V gene TRBV12-3 or TRBV12-4; 13 nucleotides agree with TRBD2. J was trimmed by 0 bases and V by 6 bases; bases with no gene match: 5. This CDR3 region has 16 residues. The CDR3 spells CASRSGTSGTSYEQYF. In DNA, the CDR3 is TGTGCCAGCAGATCCGGGACTAGCGGGACCTCCTACGAGCAGTACTTC.

The chain couples TRBV15 to TRBJ1-5; 10 positions match TRBD1. Germline trimming cut 4 bases from V and 6 bases from J; bases unmatched to any gene: 6. The germline V gene has CDR1 LNHNV and CDR2 YYDKDF (reference sequence). The CDR3 is 15 amino acids. The CDR3 bases are TGTGCCACCAGCATCGGGACAGGGGAGAGTCAGCCCCAGCATTTT. Its translation is CATSIGTGESQPQHF.

This sequence joins TRBV7-3 and TRBJ2-2; TRBD1 is a possible D gene (5 bases). Looked up from germline, CDR1 is SGHTA and CDR2 is FQGTGA. The CDR3 runs to 17 residues. V was clipped by 1 base and J by 5 bases, with 17 bases between them. The CDR3 here is CASSLRPPGSGTGELFF. The CDR3 coding sequence is TGTGCCAGCAGCTTAAGACCTCCCGGCTCAGGGACCGGGGAGCTGTTTTTT.

V usage is TRBV29-1 and J usage is TRBJ2-1; D gene uncertain. The germline V gene has CDR1 SQVTM and CDR2 ANQGSEA. The CDR3 contains 13 residues. V dropped 3 bases and J dropped 6 bases, with 12 bases sitting between them. In DNA form, the CDR3 reads TGCAGCGTTGATGGGCTAGTTGGCAATGAGCAGTTCTTC. Protein sequence: CSVDGLVGNEQFF.

The chain recombines TRBV20-1 with TRBJ2-3; D may match TRBD1 or TRBD2 (5 bases each). This CDR3 is 15 amino acids long. Germline loops: CDR1 DFQATT, CDR2 SNEGSKA (reference sequence). The ends were cut back, 0 bases at V and 0 bases at J, with 10 bases in the middle. The CDR3, as DNA: TGCAGTGCTAGAGATCGGGGCACTAGCACAGATACGCAGTATTTT. Protein sequence: CSARDRGTSTDTQYF.

V gene TRBV25-1 combines with J gene TRBJ2-3; no definite D call. CDR3 size: 15 residues. The ends were cut back, 3 bases at V and 0 bases at J, with 10 bases in the middle. Germline-derived CDR1 and CDR2 are MGHDK and SYGVNS. CDR3 sequence: CASSEPAFSTDTQYF. In nucleotides, the CDR3 is TGTGCCAGCAGTGAGCCCGCCTTTAGCACAGATACGCAGTATTTT.

This clonotype came up a few times. The rearrangement uses TRBV20-1 and TRBJ1-2; D uncertain. Trimming removed 4 bases from V and 3 bases from J, with 6 bases in between. This CDR3 is 11 amino acids long. The germline V gene has CDR1 DFQATT and CDR2 SNEGSKA (reference sequence). This CDR3 reads CSATADYGYTF. The DNA for the CDR3 is TGCAGTGCTACCGCAGACTATGGCTACACCTTC.

The chain combines TRBV11-2 with TRBJ2-2; 7 nucleotides match TRBD2. The V gene's germline CDR1 is SGHAT and CDR2 FQNNGV. The trim removed 0 bases at V and 2 bases at J, leaving 6 bases unmatched. The CDR3 extends over 17 amino acids. CDR3 coding DNA: TGTGCCAGCAGCTTAGATTTTGGGACTACAAACACCGGGGAGCTGTTTTTT. This sequence encodes CASSLDFGTTNTGELFF.

This clonotype was found once. The chain is built from TRBV7-9 and TRBJ2-7, with 14 positions matching TRBD2. The length of the CDR3 is 13 residues. V was clipped by 10 bases and J by 4 bases; unmatched bases: 3. Germline V lookup: CDR1 SEHNR, CDR2 FQNEAQ (reference sequence). For the CDR3, the DNA is TGTGCCACCGGACTAGCGGGAGGTTACGAGCAGTACTTC. Amino acid sequence: CATGLAGGYEQYF.

The chain carries TRBV4-2 and TRBJ2-3; D call uncertain. Trimming left V 0 bases short and J 3 bases short, with 16 bases between. The CDR3 runs 17 residues. The germline CDR1 and CDR2 sequences are LGHNA and YNFKEQ. The CDR3 DNA reads as TGTGCCAGCAGCCAAGATGTGTCGGCCCCCGGAACAGATACGCAGTATTTT. Translation gives CASSQDVSAPGTDTQYF.